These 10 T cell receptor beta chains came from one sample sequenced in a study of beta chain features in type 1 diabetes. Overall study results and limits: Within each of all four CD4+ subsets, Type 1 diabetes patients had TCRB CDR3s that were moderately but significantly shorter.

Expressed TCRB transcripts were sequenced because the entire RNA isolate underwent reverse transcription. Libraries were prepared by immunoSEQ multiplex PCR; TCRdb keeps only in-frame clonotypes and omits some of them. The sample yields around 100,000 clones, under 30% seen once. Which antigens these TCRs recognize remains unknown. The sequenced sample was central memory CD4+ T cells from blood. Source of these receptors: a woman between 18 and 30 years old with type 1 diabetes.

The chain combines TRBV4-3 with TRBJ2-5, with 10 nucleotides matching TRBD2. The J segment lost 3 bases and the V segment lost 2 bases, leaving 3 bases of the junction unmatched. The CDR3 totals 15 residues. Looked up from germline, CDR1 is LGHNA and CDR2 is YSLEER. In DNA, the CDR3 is TGCGCCAGCAGCCAACTAGCGGGAGTAAAAGAGACCCAGTACTTC. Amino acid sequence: CASSQLAGVKETQYF.

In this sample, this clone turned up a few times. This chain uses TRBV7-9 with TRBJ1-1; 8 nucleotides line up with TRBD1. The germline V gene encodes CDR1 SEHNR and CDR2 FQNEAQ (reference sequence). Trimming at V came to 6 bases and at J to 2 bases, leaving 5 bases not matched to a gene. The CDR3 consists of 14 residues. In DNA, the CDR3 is TGTGCCAGCAGAAGGACAGGGCCAAACACTGAAGCTTTCTTT. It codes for CASRRTGPNTEAFF. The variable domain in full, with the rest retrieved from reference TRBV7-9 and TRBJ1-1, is DTGVSQNPRHKITKRGQNVTFRCDPISEHNRLYWYRQTLGQGPEFLTYFQNEAQLEKSRLLSDRFSAERPKGSFSTLEIQRTEQGDSAMYLCASRRTGPNTEAFFGQGTRLTVV.

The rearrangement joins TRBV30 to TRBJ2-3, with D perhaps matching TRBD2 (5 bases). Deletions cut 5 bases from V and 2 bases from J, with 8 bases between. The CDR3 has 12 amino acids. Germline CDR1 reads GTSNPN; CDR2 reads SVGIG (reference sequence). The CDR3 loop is CAWGGYTDTQYF. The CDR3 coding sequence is TGTGCCTGGGGAGGTTACACAGATACGCAGTATTTT.

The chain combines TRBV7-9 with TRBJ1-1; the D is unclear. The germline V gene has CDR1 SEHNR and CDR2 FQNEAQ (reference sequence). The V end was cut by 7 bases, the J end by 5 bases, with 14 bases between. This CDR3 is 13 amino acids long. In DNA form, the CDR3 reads TGTGCCAGCACCACCAGGCGAGGGACTGAAGCTTTCTTT. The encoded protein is CASTTRRGTEAFF.

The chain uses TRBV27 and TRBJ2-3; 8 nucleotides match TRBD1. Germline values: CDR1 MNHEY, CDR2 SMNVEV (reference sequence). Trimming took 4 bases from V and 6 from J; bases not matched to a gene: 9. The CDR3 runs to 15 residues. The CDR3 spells CASSSRTGKVDTQYF. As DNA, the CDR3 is TGTGCCAGCAGTTCCCGGACAGGGAAGGTGGATACGCAGTATTTT.

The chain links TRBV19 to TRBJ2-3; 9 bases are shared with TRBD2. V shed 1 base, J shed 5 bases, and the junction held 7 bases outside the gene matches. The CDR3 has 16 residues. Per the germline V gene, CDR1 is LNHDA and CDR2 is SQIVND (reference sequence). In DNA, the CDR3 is TGTGCCAGTAGTATAGGGGCACTAGCGGGCAGAGATACGCAGTATTTT. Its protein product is CASSIGALAGRDTQYF.

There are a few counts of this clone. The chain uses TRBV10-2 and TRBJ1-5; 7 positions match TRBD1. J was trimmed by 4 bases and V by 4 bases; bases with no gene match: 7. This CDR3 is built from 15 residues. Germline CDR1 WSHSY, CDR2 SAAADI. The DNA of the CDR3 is TGCGCCAGCAGTGCGGGGGACAGACTAAATCAGCCCCAGCATTTT. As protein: CASSAGDRLNQPQHF.

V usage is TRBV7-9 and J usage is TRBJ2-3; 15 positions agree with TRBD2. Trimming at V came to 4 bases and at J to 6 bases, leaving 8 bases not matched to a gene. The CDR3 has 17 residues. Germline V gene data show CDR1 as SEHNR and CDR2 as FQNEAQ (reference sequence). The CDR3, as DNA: TGTGCCAGCAGCTCCCGGACTAGCGGGAGGGCCGGTGATACGCAGTATTTT. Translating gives CASSSRTSGRAGDTQYF.

CDR3: CASSPKGQGTEAFF. The CDR3 DNA reads as TGTGCCAGCTCACCTAAAGGGCAGGGCACTGAAGCTTTCTTT. The chain recombines TRBV18 with TRBJ1-1; tentative D call: TRBD1 (5 bases). Germline V CDR1 and CDR2: KGHSH, LQKENI. V dropped 3 bases and J dropped 4 bases, with 12 bases sitting between them. The CDR3 extends over 14 amino acids.

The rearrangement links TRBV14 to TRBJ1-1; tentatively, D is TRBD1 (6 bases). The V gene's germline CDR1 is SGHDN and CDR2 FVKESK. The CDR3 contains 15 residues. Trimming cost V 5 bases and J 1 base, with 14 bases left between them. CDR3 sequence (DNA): TGTGCCAGCAGCGCAAGGTTGACAGGGAACACTGAAGCTTTCTTT. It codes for CASSARLTGNTEAFF.